One sample yielded the 16 T cell receptor beta chains listed below, sequenced in a study of T cell repertoires in cytomegalovirus infection. Each CDR3 protein is one row after TCRdb ran MiXCR on the reads. The sample lists approximately 770,000 distinct CDR3 sequences; about 29% were seen once. The antigens of these receptors remain unknown. The material was cultured CD8+ T cells from PBMCs, obtained from culture after CMV antigen stimulation. Receptor source: a human donor in good health (CMV status not recorded). Some clones in this sample may be carry-over from other donors' samples.

A few counts support this clonotype. The chain links TRBV28 to TRBJ1-5; D possibly corresponds to TRBD1 (5 bases). The CDR3 totals 16 residues. The V gene's germline CDR1 is MDHEN and CDR2 SYDVKM. Trimming removed 1 base from V and 4 bases from J, with 14 bases in between. The CDR3 DNA follows: TGTGCCAGCAGTTTATACCCCGGGGGGATGAATCAGCCCCAGCATTTT. Translating gives CASSLYPGGMNQPQHF.

The sample holds many counts of this clonotype. This sequence joins TRBV7-9 and TRBJ1-2; perhaps TRBD1 as D (5 bases). V was trimmed by 5 bases and J by 4 bases, leaving 14 bases between them. The CDR3 has 14 amino acids. Germline assignment: CDR1 SEHNR and CDR2 FQNEAQ (reference sequence). CDR3 in DNA: TGTGCCAGCAGCCCCGGGACTCATTCCTATGGCTACACCTTC. This sequence encodes CASSPGTHSYGYTF.

This chain links TRBV28 with TRBJ2-1; D may be TRBD1 or TRBD2 (5 bases each). The CDR3 loop spans 15 amino acids. Germline lookup yields CDR1 MDHEN and CDR2 SYDVKM. Trimming removed 6 bases from V and 2 bases from J, with 14 bases in between. The CDR3 DNA reads TGTGCCAGCAGCCCAAGTAGGGGACCCTACAATGAGCAGTTCTTC. The encoded protein is CASSPSRGPYNEQFF.

The CDR3 is CASSPSRNEAFF. The CDR3 bases are TGTGCCAGCAGCCCCAGCCGAAATGAAGCTTTCTTT. J is TRBJ1-1 and V is TRBV5-6; D remains ambiguous. Germline CDR1 SGHDT, CDR2 YYEEEE. This CDR3 has 12 residues. Trimming left V 4 bases short and J 7 bases short, with 11 bases between.

This clonotype has a count of ten or more. The chain couples TRBV7-9 to TRBJ1-1; no reliable D call. CDR1 and CDR2 (germline): SEHNR, FQNEAQ (reference sequence). The CDR3 totals 12 residues. V was trimmed by 4 bases and J by 6 bases, leaving 9 bases between them. For the CDR3, the DNA is TGTGCCAGCAGCTCGACCCTGGCTGAAGCTTTCTTT. Protein sequence: CASSSTLAEAFF.

This clonotype was detected only a few times. CDR3 residues: CASSAGQPKYNEQFF. CDR3 coding DNA: TGTGCCAGTAGTGCGGGACAGCCCAAATACAATGAGCAGTTCTTC. The chain employs TRBV19 and TRBJ2-1; possible D gene TRBD1, 7 bases. Germline V gene lookup returns CDR1 LNHDA and CDR2 SQIVND (reference sequence). V was clipped by 5 bases and J by 4 bases, with 15 bases between them. The CDR3 runs to 15 residues.

The chain recombines TRBV9 with TRBJ1-5, with 12 bases that match TRBD1. The CDR3 extends over 15 amino acids. CDR1 and CDR2 from the germline V gene are SGDLS and YYNGEE. The junction had 6 bases not matched to a gene; V was cut back by 4 bases and J by 7 bases. DNA of the CDR3: TGTGCCAGCAGCATCGGGACAGGGGGCCAGCAGCCCCAGCATTTT. Translation gives CASSIGTGGQQPQHF.

In its sample, this clonotype was seen many times. V and J are TRBV7-8 and TRBJ1-1; the match to TRBD1 covers 8 bases. Germline V gene sequence: CDR1 SGHVS, CDR2 FQNEAQ. V lost 4 bases, J lost 1 base, and 5 bases stayed unmatched. This CDR3 contains 15 residues. The DNA of the CDR3 is TGTGCCAGCAGCTACACGACAGGGGCGAACACTGAAGCTTTCTTT. Amino acids: CASSYTTGANTEAFF.

Ten or more counts support this clonotype. J is TRBJ2-3 and V is TRBV7-6; D gene ambiguous. Germline V gives CDR1 SGHVS, CDR2 FNYEAQ. The V end lost 7 bases, the J end lost 4 bases, and 12 bases lay between the germline ends. This CDR3 spans 13 amino acids. The CDR3 region has the DNA TGTGCCAGCACCGCTCGTTGGCCAGATACGCAGTATTTT. It yields the protein CASTARWPDTQYF. Using reference TRBV7-6 and TRBJ2-3 for the parts outside the CDR3, the full variable domain is GAGVSQSPRYKVTKRGQDVALRCDPISGHVSLYWYRQALGQGPEFLTYFNYEAQQDKSGLPNDRFSAERPEGSISTLTIQRTEQRDSAMYRCASTARWPDTQYFGPGTRLTVL.

The V and J genes are TRBV12-3 or TRBV12-4 and TRBJ1-1; D is undetermined. The CDR3 sequence is 12 residues long. The V end was cut by 3 bases, the J end by 5 bases, with 7 bases between. The CDR3: CASSFMETEAFF. The CDR3 DNA reads as TGTGCCAGCAGTTTTATGGAGACTGAAGCTTTCTTT.

A few counts support this clonotype. The CDR3 DNA reads as TGTGCCAGCAGCCAAGTTGGGGTCCGGGGAACTGAAGCTTTCTTT. It yields the protein CASSQVGVRGTEAFF. This chain joins TRBV14 and TRBJ1-1, with unresolved D. The germline V gene has CDR1 SGHDN and CDR2 FVKESK. This CDR3 is 15 amino acids long. Trimming took off 1 base at V and 5 bases at J, with 14 bases between the two ends.

In its sample, this clonotype was seen a few times. The chain joins TRBV12-3 or TRBV12-4 to TRBJ1-1; 7 bases are a match to TRBD1. The junction had 6 bases not matched to a gene; V was cut back by 1 base and J by 7 bases. The CDR3 extends over 14 amino acids. The CDR3 region is CASSLGQGGGEAFF. The CDR3 DNA reads TGTGCCAGCAGTTTAGGACAGGGAGGCGGTGAAGCTTTCTTT.

This rearrangement joins TRBV10-3 to TRBJ1-2; a weak D match, TRBD1 (5 bases). From germline, CDR1 is ENHRY and CDR2 SYGVKD. Trimming cost V 2 bases and J 4 bases, with 14 bases left between them. The CDR3 loop spans 15 amino acids. The CDR3 DNA sequence: TGTGCCATCAGTGAGGAACCGGGACTCAGCTATGGCTACACCTTC. It codes for CAISEEPGLSYGYTF.

This clonotype was seen ten or more times. This chain uses TRBV7-2 with TRBJ2-1; possible D gene TRBD2, 5 bases. The CDR3 has 13 amino acids. Trimming took 3 bases from V and 6 from J, leaving 9 bases between them. CDR1 is SGHTA and CDR2 is FQGNSA in the germline V gene. CDR3 loop: CASSFGMANEQFF. CDR3 DNA: TGTGCCAGCAGCTTCGGGATGGCCAATGAGCAGTTCTTC.

A few counts support this clonotype. The V gene is TRBV28, the J gene TRBJ1-4; D is undetermined. The CDR3 runs 16 residues. From germline, CDR1 is MDHEN and CDR2 SYDVKM. V gave up 6 bases and J gave up 4 bases, with 18 bases separating them. The DNA of the CDR3 is TGTGCCAGCAGGTCTGCCAACCGGGTCATTAATGAAAAACTGTTTTTT. It specifies CASRSANRVINEKLFF.

This clonotype was counted many times. The chain has TRBV7-2 and TRBJ1-1, with 8 bases identical to TRBD1. Germline trimming cut 5 bases from V and 5 bases from J; bases unmatched to any gene: 10. The length of the CDR3 is 15 residues. Germline lookup yields CDR1 SGHTA and CDR2 FQGNSA. The chain's CDR3 is CASSADRGLGTEAFF. DNA of the CDR3: TGTGCCAGCAGCGCAGACAGGGGCCTGGGGACTGAAGCTTTCTTT.